This T cell receptor beta chain was sequenced in a study of shared clonotypes between healthy human individuals. Naivety among CD8 cells was defined by CD45RO negativity and positive CCR7 selection, thereby excluding terminally differentiated effector memory CD45RA+ cells. In the case of this clone: Antigen unknown. Distinct nucleotide sequences in the sample also encode this CDR3.

Study-level points and caveats: Against clonotypes common to all four donors, non-shared ones had lower generation probabilities.

The authors split each subset's genomic DNA evenly across several immunoSEQ plates. This table comes from immunoSEQ multiplex PCR, and its TCRdb copy is limited to in-frame clones, with some not included. In the table there are over 750,000 clones, 96% of which are singletons. The TCR was taken from a man younger than 45 in good health. The sample comprised naive CD8+ T cells sorted from blood.

The DNA for the CDR3 is TGTGCCAGCTCACCAGACAGTAGCTCCTACGAGCAGTACTTC. It encodes CASSPDSSSYEQYF. V is TRBV18 and J is TRBJ2-7; possible D gene TRBD1, 5 bases. Germline-derived CDR1 and CDR2 are KGHSH and LQKENI. Trimming cost V 2 bases and J 0 bases, with 8 bases left between them. The CDR3 extends over 14 amino acids. The full variable domain, completed using reference TRBV18 and TRBJ2-7, is NAGVMQNPRHLVRRRGQEARLRCSPMKGHSHVYWYRQLPEEGLKFMVYLQKENIIDESGMPKERFSAEFPKEGPSILRIQQVVRGDSAAYFCASSPDSSSYEQYFGPGTRLTVT.